What follows are 8 T cell receptor beta chains derived from one specimen sequenced in a study of T cell responses to AZD1222 COVID-19 vaccine. TCRdb's copy holds only in-frame clones and misses some; the assay was immunoSEQ multiplex PCR. Among roughly 130,000 clones listed, around 94% were seen once. Sequenced material: peripheral blood, taken on day 0 of AZD1222 vaccination. The receptor set was obtained from an adult in good health.

This clone was found once. This rearrangement joins TRBV27 to TRBJ2-1; unclear D gene. Trimming cost V 7 bases and J 1 base, with 11 bases left between them. The CDR3 spans 14 residues. The germline gives CDR1 MNHEY, CDR2 SMNVEV (reference sequence). CDR3 DNA: TGTGCCAGCACCCCGAGCCGGTCCTACAATGAGCAGTTCTTC. Translation gives CASTPSRSYNEQFF.

The chain uses TRBV4-2 and TRBJ2-4; D gene ambiguous. CDR1 and CDR2 from the germline V gene are LGHNA and YNFKEQ. The CDR3 is 11 residues long. The V gene lost 1 base and the J gene lost 12 bases, with 7 bases spanning the gap. CDR3 DNA sequence: TGTGCCAGCAGCCAAGGCGCGGATCAGTACTTC. Amino acids: CASSQGADQYF.

The chain joins TRBV2 to TRBJ2-7, with a tentative D call TRBD1 (5 bases). From germline, CDR1 is SNHLY and CDR2 FYNNEI. Trimming shortened V by 3 bases and J by 3 bases, and 9 bases separated the two germline ends. The CDR3 loop spans 13 amino acids. The CDR3 protein is CASSEDIIYEQYF. CDR3 nucleotides: TGTGCCAGCAGTGAGGACATCATCTACGAGCAGTACTTC.

The genes are TRBV14 and TRBJ1-3; tentative D call: TRBD1 (5 bases). With 0 bases removed from V and 0 bases from J, the gap between germline ends came to 15 bases. Germline CDR1 and CDR2: SGHDN and FVKESK. The CDR3 runs 18 residues. The CDR3 sequence is CASSQDLWRGRSGNTIYF. The CDR3 DNA reads as TGTGCCAGCAGCCAAGATCTATGGCGGGGACGCTCTGGAAACACCATATATTTT.

The chain combines TRBV7-2 with TRBJ2-1; D gene unclear. CDR3 size: 13 residues. Germline lookup yields CDR1 SGHTA and CDR2 FQGNSA. V lost 3 bases and J 9 bases, leaving 12 bases between the germline ends. The CDR3 DNA reads TGTGCCAGCAGCTTGGCCCCACATAGTGAGCAGTTCTTC. It codes for CASSLAPHSEQFF.

This rearrangement joins TRBV28 to TRBJ1-2; no clear D. Germline-derived CDR1 and CDR2 are MDHEN and SYDVKM. There are 15 residues in the CDR3. With 4 bases removed from V and 3 bases from J, the gap between germline ends came to 15 bases. CDR3 sequence: CASSYHVRDYYGYTF. CDR3 sequence (DNA): TGTGCCAGCAGTTACCACGTGCGGGATTACTATGGCTACACCTTC.

The rearrangement joins TRBV28 to TRBJ2-3; 7 nucleotides align to TRBD2. The V and J ends lost 4 bases and 5 bases, in that order; junction bases with no gene match: 12. The CDR3 runs 16 residues. Germline loops: CDR1 MDHEN, CDR2 SYDVKM. This chain's CDR3 is CASSYAGRAGRDTQYF. DNA of the CDR3: TGTGCCAGCAGTTATGCAGGGAGGGCGGGTCGAGATACGCAGTATTTT.

In DNA, the CDR3 is TGTGCCTGGAGTCGGGGACAGGGCACAGATACGCAGTATTTT. Translating gives CAWSRGQGTDTQYF. J is TRBJ2-3 and V is TRBV30; 8 nucleotides match TRBD1. The CDR3 is 14 residues long. V shed 2 bases and J 1 base; nucleotides not matched to a gene: 2. Germline V CDR1 and CDR2: GTSNPN, SVGIG (reference sequence).